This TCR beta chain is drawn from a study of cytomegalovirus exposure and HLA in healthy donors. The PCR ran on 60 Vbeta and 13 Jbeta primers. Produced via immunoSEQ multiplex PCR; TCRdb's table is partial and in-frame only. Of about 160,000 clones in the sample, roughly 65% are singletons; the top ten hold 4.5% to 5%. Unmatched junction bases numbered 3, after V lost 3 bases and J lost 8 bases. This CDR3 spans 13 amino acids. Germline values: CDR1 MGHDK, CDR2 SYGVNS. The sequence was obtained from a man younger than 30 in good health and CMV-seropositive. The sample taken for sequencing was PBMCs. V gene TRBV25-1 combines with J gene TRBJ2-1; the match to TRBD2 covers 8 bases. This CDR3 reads CASSDASGHEQFF. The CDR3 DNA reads TGTGCCAGCAGTGATGCTAGCGGGCATGAGCAGTTCTTC.